The rows below give T cell receptor beta chains drawn from one sample of a study of response to subunit inactivated influenza vaccine. One entry per CDR3 protein results from TCRdb running MiXCR on the RT-PCR reads. The sample lists about 310,000 distinct CDR3 sequences, around 22% seen once, with approximately 10% in the top ten. Sequenced material: PBMCs from blood, taken about 20 months after vaccination. These receptors were taken from a man between 50 and 69 years old who received an inactivated influenza vaccine. Each CDR3 is given without its conserved first and last residue.

>TRBJ2-3|TRBV5-6
ASSFQPGLAVPDTQY
>TRBJ1-2|TRBV28
ASRITLGQGRGYT
>TRBJ2-1|TRBV6-1
ASSRTSWDNEQF
>TRBJ1-5|TRBV25-1
ASSESGNQPQH
>TRBJ2-1|TRBV15
ATSRLPWEVYNEQF
>TRBJ2-5|TRBV12-3/TRBV12-4
ASFLMGDTEETQY
>TRBJ1-6|TRBV12-3/TRBV12-4
ASSGTALNSPLH
>TRBJ1-6|TRBV5-1
ASSQGQGNSPLH
>TRBJ2-2|TRBV10-3
AIPLYVGTSGNTGELF
>TRBJ2-3|TRBV5-1
ASSQRGRDTQY
>TRBJ2-7|TRBV7-2
ASSLAPREQY
>TRBJ1-1|TRBV7-6
ASSLFVGQNTEAF
>TRBJ2-2|TRBV6-2/TRBV6-3
ASSYGGYTGELF
>TRBJ2-7|TRBV24-1
AIQPGQGVSEQY
>TRBJ2-7|TRBV18
ASSLSPGLNPYEQY
>TRBJ1-6|TRBV3-1
ASSQGGLNNSPLH
>TRBJ2-7|TRBV4-3
ASSPYLDYEQY
>TRBJ2-3|TRBV12-3/TRBV12-4
ASSLGGLRTDTQY
>TRBJ2-1|TRBV7-9
ASSPPGLAVYNEQF
>TRBJ1-6|TRBV20-1
SARDRGSYNSPLH
>TRBJ2-7|TRBV7-9
ASSLSLGTYEQY
>TRBJ2-7|TRBV4-2
ASSQDLTSSTYEQY
>TRBJ2-7|TRBV20-1
SARWPGGPYEQY
>TRBJ2-7|TRBV10-3
ATGGDHSYEQY
>TRBJ2-3|TRBV4-2
ASSQDARVTDTQY
>TRBJ2-2|TRBV6-1
ASTGHLNTGELF
>TRBJ2-2|TRBV4-1
ASSPWDNTGELF
>TRBJ2-1|TRBV27
ASSYIAGGDNNEQF
>TRBJ2-5|TRBV20-1
SPLSGGGGAETQY
>TRBJ2-3|TRBV6-2/TRBV6-3
ASSMGLNPSTDTQY
>TRBJ2-1|TRBV2
ASSESGSSYNEQF
>TRBJ1-1|TRBV5-1
ASSLAGQGTLGSTEAF
>TRBJ1-2|TRBV12-3/TRBV12-4
ASSFGRNYGYT
>TRBJ1-2|TRBV5-1
ASSNGQGLIGGYT
>TRBJ1-1|TRBV29-1
SSREQGNTEAF
>TRBJ1-6|TRBV25-1
ASSRGTVNSPLH
>TRBJ1-1|TRBV7-9
ASSRRVAMNTEAF
>TRBJ1-2|TRBV11-2
ASSRLGTGVSGDGYT
>TRBJ1-6|TRBV12-3/TRBV12-4
ASQGNRGYNSPLH
>TRBJ2-3|TRBV12-3/TRBV12-4
ASRPDSTDTQY
>TRBJ1-2|TRBV29-1
SVESPTGGYYGYT
>TRBJ2-1|TRBV19
ASGAVANEQF
>TRBJ1-3|TRBV4-3
ASSQDQGRSSGNTIY
>TRBJ2-1|TRBV7-9
ASSLAVSGRYREQF
>TRBJ2-5|TRBV28
ASSLSRAGGFETQY
>TRBJ1-6|TRBV4-3
ASSQEGRSSPLH
>TRBJ1-1|TRBV19
ASSTGLNTEAF
>TRBJ1-2|TRBV21-1
ASSAQPGGPWGYT
>TRBJ1-6|TRBV5-1
ASKTNTYNSPLH
>TRBJ1-2|TRBV15
ATSREGSMYGYT
>TRBJ2-5|TRBV3-1
ASSQAVYQETQY
>TRBJ2-3|TRBV29-1
STGTAGDTQY
>TRBJ2-7|TRBV20-1
SANRGREQY
>TRBJ1-5|TRBV7-2
ASSLQGGRNQPQH
>TRBJ1-5|TRBV6-2/TRBV6-3
ASGRGSQPQH
>TRBJ1-1|TRBV4-2
ASSPDTDLNTEAF
>TRBJ1-2|TRBV7-2
ASSSSNYGYT